These 2 T cell receptor beta chains were sequenced from one sample in a study of chemoradiotherapy in HPV16-positive cancers. Assay: immunoSEQ multiplex PCR; the TCRdb copy retains only in-frame clones and omits some. The profile shows approximately 6,100 clones, around 90% of them singletons. This material consisted of blood, taken from a patient who underwent chemoradiotherapy. All receptors come from a human donor with HPV-associated anogenital cancer.

The J gene is TRBJ2-7, the V gene TRBV4-3, with 8 bases lining up with TRBD1. The V and J ends lost 2 bases and 3 bases, in that order; junction bases with no gene match: 3. From germline, CDR1 is LGHNA and CDR2 YSLEER. This CDR3 contains 14 residues. The CDR3 sequence is CASSQSGTGYEQYF. Written as DNA, the CDR3 is TGCGCCAGCAGCCAATCCGGGACAGGCTACGAGCAGTACTTC.

The CDR3: CASSVPGQTVEGTIYF. Written as DNA, the CDR3 is TGTGCCAGCAGCGTACCCGGACAGACCGTCGAAGGCACCATATATTTT. The rearrangement uses TRBV9 and TRBJ1-3; D might be TRBD1 (6 bases). V was pared by 1 base and J by 9 bases, with 20 bases between. CDR3 length: 16 residues. The germline V gene encodes CDR1 SGDLS and CDR2 YYNGEE.